What follows are 25 T cell receptor beta chains derived from one specimen sequenced in a study of blood T cell repertoires in COVID-19. Clones were read by immunoSEQ multiplex PCR, and TCRdb kept only the in-frame ones, dropping some. Of some 140,000 clones listed, 81% are singletons. Material for sequencing was peripheral blood. The origin of the receptors is a woman aged 55 to 70 with active or convalescent COVID-19.

The chain is built from TRBV25-1 and TRBJ2-2, with 7 bases identical to TRBD1. The CDR3 runs to 16 residues. J was trimmed by 0 bases and V by 4 bases; bases with no gene match: 5. Germline V gene sequence: CDR1 MGHDK, CDR2 SYGVNS. The CDR3, as DNA: TGTGCCAGCAGTGTACAGGGGCCATCGAACACCGGGGAGCTGTTTTTT. Translation: CASSVQGPSNTGELFF.

This chain links TRBV5-1 with TRBJ1-5; 12 nucleotides match TRBD1. The CDR3 consists of 15 residues. V trimming: 2 bases; J trimming: 10 bases; junction bases outside the gene matches: 7. Looked up from germline, CDR1 is SGHRS and CDR2 is YFSETQ. The CDR3 nucleotides are TGCGCCAGCAGCTTTGGGACAGGGGGCGGGGAACCCCAGCATTTT. It translates to CASSFGTGGGEPQHF.

The rearrangement joins TRBV6-5 to TRBJ2-7; a possible D gene is TRBD2 (7 bases). V shed 5 bases and J shed 0 bases, with 14 bases lying between them. Germline V gene sequence: CDR1 MNHEY, CDR2 SVGAGI. The length of the CDR3 is 15 residues. Written as DNA, the CDR3 is TGTGCCAGCAGTCCCCCAGGGGAGGGCTCCTACGAGCAGTACTTC. Translating gives CASSPPGEGSYEQYF.

This chain uses TRBV10-3 with TRBJ1-1, with 7 bases lining up with TRBD1. Trimming cost V 6 bases and J 0 bases; bases outside gene matches: 4. The CDR3 contains 14 residues. Per the germline V gene, CDR1 is ENHRY and CDR2 is SYGVKD. Here the CDR3 DNA reads TGTGCCATCAGGGGGACAGCTATGAACACTGAAGCTTTCTTT. Protein: CAIRGTAMNTEAFF.

In its sample, this clone was seen once. The CDR3 protein is CATRRRTSGAQYF. CDR3 nucleotide sequence: TGTGCCACCAGGAGGAGGACTAGCGGAGCACAGTACTTC. The rearrangement links TRBV15 to TRBJ2-4; TRBD2 aligns across 10 bases. V lost 6 bases, J lost 13 bases, and 9 bases stayed unmatched. Per the germline V gene, CDR1 is LNHNV and CDR2 is YYDKDF (reference sequence). The CDR3 covers 13 residues.

The chain carries TRBV28 and TRBJ1-5; TRBD1 matches 8 bases. V trimming: 5 bases; J trimming: 4 bases; junction bases outside the gene matches: 10. Germline lookup yields CDR1 MDHEN and CDR2 SYDVKM. CDR3 size: 16 residues. The CDR3 nucleotides read TGTGCCAGCAGTAAAACGGCCGGACAGGGAAATCAGCCCCAGCATTTT. This codes for CASSKTAGQGNQPQHF.

This chain connects TRBV6-5 to TRBJ2-1; 7 bases are a match to TRBD2. With V trimmed by 2 bases and J by 6 bases, 7 bases remained unmatched. This CDR3 is 15 amino acids long. The germline CDR1 and CDR2 sequences are MNHEY and SVGAGI. For the CDR3, the DNA is TGTGCCAGCAGTTACGAAGCGGGGACCCGCAATGAGCAGTTCTTC. This codes for CASSYEAGTRNEQFF.

With regard to this clone: The sample has other DNA sequences that encode this CDR3 too. V usage is TRBV11-3 and J usage is TRBJ2-5; 13 bases fit TRBD2. Per germline, CDR1 SGHNT and CDR2 YENEEA. The CDR3 runs to 15 residues. With V trimmed by 5 bases and J by 3 bases, 3 bases remained unmatched. The chain's CDR3 is CASSLGLAGEETQYF. DNA for the CDR3: TGTGCCAGCAGCCTAGGACTAGCGGGGGAAGAGACCCAGTACTTC.

This clone was seen a single time. The chain couples TRBV5-1 to TRBJ1-1; a possible D gene is TRBD1 (6 bases). CDR3 length: 13 residues. The germline CDR1 and CDR2 sequences are SGHRS and YFSETQ. Trimming removed 5 bases from V and 1 base from J, with 9 bases in between. CDR3 sequence (DNA): TGCGCCAGCAGGTGGGGACAGAACACTGAAGCTTTCTTT. This encodes CASRWGQNTEAFF. The entire variable domain, with the rest obtained from reference TRBV5-1 and TRBJ1-1, is as follows: KAGVTQTPRYLIKTRGQQVTLSCSPISGHRSVSWYQQTPGQGLQFLFEYFSETQRNKGNFPGRFSGRQFSNSRSEMNVSTLELGDSALYLCASRWGQNTEAFFGQGTRLTVV.

With respect to this clone: This specimen includes other DNA sequences encoding the same CDR3. The chain combines TRBV10-3 with TRBJ1-1; perhaps TRBD1 as D (5 bases). Germline CDR1 is ENHRY and CDR2 is SYGVKD. V was shortened by 5 bases and J by 1 base, with 8 bases between the two germline ends. This CDR3 spans 13 amino acids. The CDR3 nucleotides read TGTGCCATCAGTCGGCAGGGGAACACTGAAGCTTTCTTT. This gives the protein CAISRQGNTEAFF.

The chain joins TRBV6-2 or TRBV6-3 to TRBJ2-7; 10 nucleotides align to TRBD2. The CDR3 runs 14 residues. The V segment lost 6 bases and the J segment 9 bases; nucleotides outside the gene matches: 11. Germline CDR1 and CDR2: MNHEY and SVGEGT. The CDR3: CASSTSGDLRVQYF. Written as DNA, the CDR3 is TGTGCCAGCAGCACTAGCGGGGACCTACGTGTGCAGTACTTC.

This clone has just one count. The rearrangement uses TRBV10-3 and TRBJ2-3; 8 bases line up with TRBD1. V lost 7 bases to trimming and J lost 7 bases; unmatched junction nucleotides: 10. Germline V gives CDR1 ENHRY, CDR2 SYGVKD. This CDR3 comprises 14 residues. DNA for the CDR3: TGTGCCATCATGCCAGGGGGCGCCGGATATACGCAGTATTTT. This gives the protein CAIMPGGAGYTQYF.

The chain carries TRBV7-2 and TRBJ1-5, with D unresolved. The V end lost 2 bases, the J end lost 3 bases, and 8 bases lay between the germline ends. Germline V gene lookup returns CDR1 SGHTA and CDR2 FQGNSA. The CDR3 totals 14 residues. The CDR3 spells CASSLYRSNQPQHF. CDR3 DNA: TGTGCCAGCAGCTTATATCGGTCCAATCAGCCCCAGCATTTT.

The gene calls are TRBV4-2 and TRBJ1-3, with TRBD1 matching 7 bases. CDR3 length: 15 residues. V was clipped by 4 bases and J by 0 bases; unmatched bases: 3. From germline, CDR1 is LGHNA and CDR2 YNFKEQ. The CDR3 loop is CASSLGQDSGNTIYF. CDR3 sequence (DNA): TGTGCCAGCAGCCTAGGACAGGACTCTGGAAACACCATATATTTT.

The V gene is TRBV4-3, the J gene TRBJ2-7, with D maybe TRBD2 (5 bases). The CDR3 length is 13 residues. CDR1 is LGHNA and CDR2 is YSLEER in the germline V gene. The V gene lost 1 base and the J gene lost 3 bases, with 7 bases spanning the gap. The CDR3 region has the DNA TGCGCCAGCAGCCAAGCGGAGGACTACGAGCAGTACTTC. It codes for CASSQAEDYEQYF.

The genes are TRBV2 and TRBJ1-1; 7 nucleotides match TRBD1. Per germline, CDR1 SNHLY and CDR2 FYNNEI. Trimming cost V 5 bases and J 4 bases; bases outside gene matches: 4. This CDR3 has 13 amino acids. CDR3 in amino acids: CASSRGQSTEAFF. In DNA, the CDR3 is TGTGCCAGCAGTCGGGGACAGAGCACTGAAGCTTTCTTT.

The rearrangement uses TRBV5-4 and TRBJ2-3, with TRBD2 as a possible D gene (5 bases). Germline V gene sequence: CDR1 SGHNT, CDR2 YYREEE (reference sequence). This CDR3 is 14 amino acids long. V gave up 4 bases and J gave up 0 bases, with 9 bases separating them. Written as DNA, the CDR3 is TGTGCCAGCAGCGGCAGCGGTAGCACAGATACGCAGTATTTT. Protein product: CASSGSGSTDTQYF.

The chain uses TRBV4-3 and TRBJ2-1, with 13 positions matching TRBD2. This CDR3 contains 16 residues. After removal of 5 bases from V and 8 bases from J, the junction contained 9 bases not matched to a gene. Germline V gives CDR1 LGHNA, CDR2 YSLEER. The CDR3 DNA reads TGCGCCAGCAGCAATACCGGGACTAGCGGGAAGGATGAGCAGTTCTTC. This codes for CASSNTGTSGKDEQFF.

The chain joins TRBV11-2 to TRBJ2-6, with unresolved D. V was shortened by 4 bases and J by 0 bases, with 7 bases between the two germline ends. The CDR3 is made up of 15 amino acids. Germline V gene lookup returns CDR1 SGHAT and CDR2 FQNNGV. In DNA, the CDR3 is TGTGCCAGCAGCTCCCCAGTCTCTGGGGCCAACGTCCTGACTTTC. Its translation: CASSSPVSGANVLTF.

This sequence joins TRBV2 and TRBJ2-1; D ambiguous. Germline V gene data show CDR1 as SNHLY and CDR2 as FYNNEI. This CDR3 comprises 11 residues. V was clipped by 7 bases and J by 4 bases, with 5 bases between them. The CDR3: CASMAYNEQFF. The CDR3 region has the DNA TGTGCCAGCATGGCTTACAATGAGCAGTTCTTC.

This chain connects TRBV19 to TRBJ2-3; D gene unclear. Trimming stripped 2 bases from V and 1 base from J, with 4 bases between. CDR1 is LNHDA and CDR2 is SQIVND in the germline V gene (reference sequence). The CDR3 totals 13 residues. The CDR3 sequence: CASSIRGTDTQYF. The CDR3 DNA sequence: TGTGCCAGTAGTATACGGGGCACAGATACGCAGTATTTT.

Only a few counts were recorded for this clone. The rearrangement joins TRBV6-4 to TRBJ1-1, with D possibly being TRBD1 (6 bases). CDR1 is MRHNA and CDR2 is SNTAGT in the germline V gene. The germline V and J ends were trimmed by 6 bases and 10 bases, with 15 bases remaining between them. The CDR3 is made up of 12 amino acids. The DNA for the CDR3 is TGTGCCAGCAGCACCGCGGGGGCCCCAGCTTTCTTT. It is translated as CASSTAGAPAFF.

V and J are TRBV27 and TRBJ2-3; D ambiguous. Germline assignment: CDR1 MNHEY and CDR2 SMNVEV (reference sequence). The CDR3 loop spans 15 amino acids. The germline V and J ends were trimmed by 5 bases and 2 bases, with 14 bases remaining between them. CDR3 DNA: TGTGCCAGCAGTATCTCTATAACCCCCACAGATACGCAGTATTTT. This translates into CASSISITPTDTQYF.

The J gene is TRBJ1-5, the V gene TRBV6-5, with a tentative D call TRBD1 (6 bases). V was cut by 4 bases and J by 8 bases, with 12 bases left in between. The CDR3 contains 13 residues. The V gene's germline CDR1 is MNHEY and CDR2 SVGAGI. This chain's CDR3 is CASSSQGIEPQHF. For the CDR3, the DNA is TGTGCCAGCAGTTCTCAGGGGATCGAGCCCCAGCATTTT.

V gene TRBV27 combines with J gene TRBJ1-1; 9 nucleotides agree with TRBD1. The CDR3 totals 13 residues. Germline V CDR1 and CDR2: MNHEY, SMNVEV (reference sequence). The ends lost 6 bases at V and 5 bases at J; junction bases unmatched: 4. The CDR3 reads CASRKTGGTEAFF. The CDR3 DNA follows: TGTGCCAGCAGGAAGACAGGGGGGACTGAAGCTTTCTTT.